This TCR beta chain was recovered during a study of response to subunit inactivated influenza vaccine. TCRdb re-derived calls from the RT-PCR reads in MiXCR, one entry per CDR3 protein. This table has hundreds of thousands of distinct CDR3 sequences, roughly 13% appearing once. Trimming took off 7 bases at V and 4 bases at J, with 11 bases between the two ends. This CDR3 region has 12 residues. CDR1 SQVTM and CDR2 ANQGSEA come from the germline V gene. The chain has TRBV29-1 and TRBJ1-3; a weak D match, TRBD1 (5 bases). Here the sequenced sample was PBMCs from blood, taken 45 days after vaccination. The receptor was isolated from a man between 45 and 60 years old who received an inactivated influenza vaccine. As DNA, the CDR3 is TGCAGCGGTACAGGTTGGGGAAACACCATATATTTT. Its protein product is CSGTGWGNTIYF.